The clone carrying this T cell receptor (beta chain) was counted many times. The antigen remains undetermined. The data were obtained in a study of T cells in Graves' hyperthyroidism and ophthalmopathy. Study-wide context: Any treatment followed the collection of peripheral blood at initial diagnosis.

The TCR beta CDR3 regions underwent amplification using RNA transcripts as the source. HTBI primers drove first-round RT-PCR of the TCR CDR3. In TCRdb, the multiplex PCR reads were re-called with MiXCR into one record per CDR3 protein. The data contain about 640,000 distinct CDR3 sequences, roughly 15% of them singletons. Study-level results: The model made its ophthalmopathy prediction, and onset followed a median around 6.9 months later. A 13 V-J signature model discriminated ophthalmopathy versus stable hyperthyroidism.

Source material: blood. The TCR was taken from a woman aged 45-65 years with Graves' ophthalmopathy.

CDR3 sequence reads: CASSLGAGGINEQFF. The CDR3 DNA follows: TGTGCCAGCAGCCTAGGGGCGGGAGGCATCAATGAGCAGTTCTTC. The J gene is TRBJ2-1, the V gene TRBV7-9; TRBD2 matches at 8 bases. CDR3 size: 15 residues. Trimming at V came to 5 bases and at J to 6 bases, leaving 9 bases not matched to a gene. Germline CDR1 is SEHNR and CDR2 is FQNEAQ (reference sequence).